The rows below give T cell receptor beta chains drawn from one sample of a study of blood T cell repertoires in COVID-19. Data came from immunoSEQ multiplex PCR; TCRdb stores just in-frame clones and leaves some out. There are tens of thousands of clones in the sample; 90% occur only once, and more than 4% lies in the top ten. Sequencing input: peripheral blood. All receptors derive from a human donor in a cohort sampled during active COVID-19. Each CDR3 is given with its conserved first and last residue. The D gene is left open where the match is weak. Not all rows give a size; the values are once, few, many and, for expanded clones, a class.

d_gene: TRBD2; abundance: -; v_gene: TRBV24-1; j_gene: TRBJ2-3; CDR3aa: CATSDPRPGRVTDTQYF; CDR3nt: TGTGCCACCAGTGATCCGCGGCCGGGGAGGGTCACAGATACGCAGTATTTT
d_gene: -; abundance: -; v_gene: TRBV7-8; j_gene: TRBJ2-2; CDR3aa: CASSLRAAGENMNTGELFF; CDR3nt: TGTGCCAGCAGCTTGCGAGCGGCAGGGGAAAACATGAACACCGGGGAGCTGTTTTTT
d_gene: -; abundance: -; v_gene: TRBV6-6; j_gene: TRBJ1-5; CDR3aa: CASSPERGNQPQHF; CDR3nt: TGTGCCAGCAGCCCTGAGCGGGGCAATCAGCCCCAGCATTTT
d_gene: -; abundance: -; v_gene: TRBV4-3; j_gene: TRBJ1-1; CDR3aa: CASSQGAGSNTEAFF; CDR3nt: TGCGCCAGCAGCCAAGGGGCAGGGTCGAACACTGAAGCTTTCTTT
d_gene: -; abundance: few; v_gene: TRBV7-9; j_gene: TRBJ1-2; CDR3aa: CASSLGGNYGYTF; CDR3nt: TGTGCCAGCAGCCTTGGGGGGAACTATGGCTACACCTTC
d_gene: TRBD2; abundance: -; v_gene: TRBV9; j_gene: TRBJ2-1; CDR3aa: CASSVEAGGVGEQFF; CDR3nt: TGTGCCAGCAGCGTAGAGGCGGGAGGGGTTGGTGAGCAGTTCTTC
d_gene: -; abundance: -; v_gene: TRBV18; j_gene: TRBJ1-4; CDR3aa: CASSPPTLKTGKLFF; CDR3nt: TGTGCCAGCTCACCACCGACACTCAAGACAGGAAAACTGTTTTTT
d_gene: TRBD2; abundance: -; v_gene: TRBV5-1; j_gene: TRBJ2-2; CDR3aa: CASSSAREGRGSGELFF; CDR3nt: TGCGCCAGCAGCTCGGCGCGGGAGGGCCGGGGAAGCGGGGAGCTGTTTTTT
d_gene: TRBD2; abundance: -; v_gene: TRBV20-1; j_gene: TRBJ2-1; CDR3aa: CSASPRGAGELNEQFF; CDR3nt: TGCAGTGCTAGTCCGCGGGGGGCGGGAGAACTCAATGAGCAGTTCTTC
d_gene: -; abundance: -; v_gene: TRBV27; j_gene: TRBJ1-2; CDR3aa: CASSLVAGARSGYTF; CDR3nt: TGTGCCAGCAGTTTAGTGGCAGGGGCGCGGAGTGGCTACACCTTC
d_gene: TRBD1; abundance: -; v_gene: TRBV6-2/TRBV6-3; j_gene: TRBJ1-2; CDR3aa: CASSNRGDYGYTF; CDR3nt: TGTGCCAGCAGTAACAGGGGCGACTATGGCTACACCTTC
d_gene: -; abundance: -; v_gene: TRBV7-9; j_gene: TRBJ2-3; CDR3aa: CASSLLARSTDTQYF; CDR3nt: TGTGCCAGCAGCTTACTAGCCCGCAGCACAGATACGCAGTATTTT
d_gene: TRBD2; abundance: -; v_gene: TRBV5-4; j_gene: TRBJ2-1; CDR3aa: CASSPRASGPGLFF; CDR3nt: TGTGCCAGCAGCCCGAGGGCTAGCGGACCTGGTCTGTTCTTC
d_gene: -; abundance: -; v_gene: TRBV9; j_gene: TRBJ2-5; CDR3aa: CASSASGHQETQYF; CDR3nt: TGTGCCAGCAGCGCCAGCGGGCACCAAGAGACCCAGTACTTC
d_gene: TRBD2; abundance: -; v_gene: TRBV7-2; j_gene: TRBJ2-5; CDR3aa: CASSSGGERGRKTQYF; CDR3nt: TGTGCCAGCAGCTCGGGGGGAGAAAGGGGCCGAAAGACCCAGTACTTC
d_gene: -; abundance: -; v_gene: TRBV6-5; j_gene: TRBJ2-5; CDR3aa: CASTPGSLETQYF; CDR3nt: TGTGCCAGCACCCCCGGGAGTCTGGAGACCCAGTACTTC
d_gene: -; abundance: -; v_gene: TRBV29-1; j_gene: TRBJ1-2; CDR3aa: CSVEEVRKAGYTF; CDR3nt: TGCAGCGTTGAAGAAGTCAGGAAAGCTGGCTACACCTTC
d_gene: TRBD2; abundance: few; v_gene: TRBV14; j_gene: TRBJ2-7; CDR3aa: CASSQDRASGSYEQYF; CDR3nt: TGTGCCAGCAGCCAAGACCGTGCTAGCGGGAGCTACGAGCAGTACTTC
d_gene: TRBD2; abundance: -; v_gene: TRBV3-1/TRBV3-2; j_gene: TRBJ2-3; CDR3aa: CASSRAGGTDTQYF; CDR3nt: TGTGCCAGCAGCCGAGCGGGAGGCACAGATACGCAGTATTTT
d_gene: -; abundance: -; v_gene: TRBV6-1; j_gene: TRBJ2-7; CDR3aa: CASSEGSSFAYEQYF; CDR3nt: TGTGCCAGCAGTGAAGGGAGTAGCTTCGCCTACGAGCAGTACTTC
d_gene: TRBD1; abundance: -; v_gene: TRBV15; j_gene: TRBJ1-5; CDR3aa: CATSSHRTGAVNQPQHF; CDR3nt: TGTGCCACCAGCAGCCACAGGACAGGAGCAGTAAATCAGCCCCAGCATTTT
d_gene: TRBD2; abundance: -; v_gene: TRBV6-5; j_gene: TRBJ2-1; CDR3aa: CASSLAGGRTNEQFF; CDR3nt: TGTGCCAGCAGCCTAGCGGGAGGGCGGACCAATGAGCAGTTCTTC
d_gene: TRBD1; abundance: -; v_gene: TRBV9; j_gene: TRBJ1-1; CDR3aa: CASSVRDRNTEAFF; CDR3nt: TGTGCCAGCAGCGTAAGGGACAGGAACACTGAAGCTTTCTTT